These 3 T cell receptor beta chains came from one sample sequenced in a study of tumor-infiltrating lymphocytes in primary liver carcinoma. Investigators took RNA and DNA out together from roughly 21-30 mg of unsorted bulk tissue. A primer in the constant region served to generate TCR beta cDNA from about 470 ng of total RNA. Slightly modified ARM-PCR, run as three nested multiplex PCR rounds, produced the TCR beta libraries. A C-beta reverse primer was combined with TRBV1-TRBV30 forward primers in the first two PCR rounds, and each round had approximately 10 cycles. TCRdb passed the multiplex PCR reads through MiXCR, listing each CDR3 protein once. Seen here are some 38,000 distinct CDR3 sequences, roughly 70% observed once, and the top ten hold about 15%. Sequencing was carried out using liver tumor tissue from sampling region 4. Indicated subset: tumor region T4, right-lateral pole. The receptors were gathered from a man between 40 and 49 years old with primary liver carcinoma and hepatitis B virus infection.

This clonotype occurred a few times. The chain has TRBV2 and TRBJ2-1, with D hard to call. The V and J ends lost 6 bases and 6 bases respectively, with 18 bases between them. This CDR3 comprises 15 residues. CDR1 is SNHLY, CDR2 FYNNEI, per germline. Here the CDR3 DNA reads TGTGCCAGCAGGACGGACGCAGCCGATTGCAATGAGCAGTTCTTC. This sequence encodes CASRTDAADCNEQFF.

CDR3 sequence (DNA): TGTGCCAGCAACCCAGGGCTAATGGGAACAGATACGCAGTATTTT. Its protein is CASNPGLMGTDTQYF. The V and J genes are TRBV6-5 and TRBJ2-3; perhaps TRBD1 as D (5 bases). V was pared by 7 bases and J by 3 bases, with 17 bases between. Per the germline V gene, CDR1 is MNHEY and CDR2 is SVGAGI. This CDR3 spans 15 amino acids.

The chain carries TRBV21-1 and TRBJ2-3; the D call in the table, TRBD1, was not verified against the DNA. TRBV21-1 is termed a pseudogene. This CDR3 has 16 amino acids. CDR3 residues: CASSKEPAGDPDTQYF. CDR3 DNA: TGTGCCAGCAGCAAAGAACCTGCCGGGGATCCAGATACGCAGTATTTT.